A selection of T cell receptor beta chains follows, all from one sample in a study of cytomegalovirus exposure and HLA in healthy donors. The protocol was immunoSEQ multiplex PCR, while the TCRdb copy is restricted to in-frame clones and leaves out a portion. Of over 150,000 clones listed, 68% were seen once; the top ten hold roughly 1.4%. The source material was PBMCs. The origin of the receptors is a middle-aged man in good health and CMV-seronegative. The CDR3 runs from the conserved cysteine through the conserved F or W. A D gene is named only where the DNA matches it firmly.

j_gene | d_gene | v_gene | CDR3aa
TRBJ1-2 | TRBD1 | TRBV5-1 | CASSSTGTGTNYGYTF
TRBJ2-1 | NA | TRBV5-1 | CASSLGTGSYNEQFF
TRBJ1-4 | NA | TRBV7-2 | CASSPRWGLGNEKLFF
TRBJ2-3 | NA | TRBV9 | CASTPNRFNPDTQYF
TRBJ1-1 | NA | TRBV19 | CASSIGEGQHDTEAFF
TRBJ1-5 | NA | TRBV19 | CASSIDLSGNSNQPQHF
TRBJ1-3 | TRBD1 | TRBV7-8 | CASSRTGGSSGNTIYF
TRBJ1-1 | NA | TRBV29-1 | CSVEPGDTEAFF
TRBJ2-3 | NA | TRBV25-1 | CASSDGQVADTQYF
TRBJ1-1 | TRBD1 | TRBV18 | CASSRGTVKGNTEAFF
TRBJ1-2 | NA | TRBV27 | CASSLVGAAYGYTF
TRBJ1-4 | NA | TRBV28 | CASRMRGLANEKLFF
TRBJ1-4 | NA | TRBV7-2 | CASSLGASEKLFF
TRBJ2-1 | NA | TRBV5-4 | CASSHSGLHNEQFF
TRBJ2-6 | TRBD2 | TRBV4-2 | CASSQVTSGVRSGANVLTF
TRBJ2-3 | NA | TRBV12-1 | CASSLSLGGGGARADTQYF
TRBJ1-2 | NA | TRBV29-1 | CSVEDGFNYGYTF
TRBJ1-5 | TRBD1 | TRBV7-2 | CASSLTGVNQPQHF
TRBJ1-6 | TRBD1 | TRBV7-2 | CASSLAGTGGQSPLHF
TRBJ2-2 | TRBD1 | TRBV5-1 | CASSYSGQIVPGELFF
TRBJ1-5 | NA | TRBV28 | CASSLLSNQPQHF
TRBJ2-5 | NA | TRBV11-2 | CASSPGETQYF
TRBJ2-3 | NA | TRBV6-1 | CASRESGTSGTDTQYF
TRBJ1-2 | NA | TRBV6-5 | CASSYTWAVGYTF
TRBJ1-5 | TRBD1 | TRBV5-1 | CASSPGTGALYSNQPQHF
TRBJ2-2 | NA | TRBV7-6 | CASSSESWSQRLPGELFF
TRBJ1-5 | NA | TRBV19 | CAGEQYPDQPQHF
TRBJ2-7 | NA | TRBV11-1 | CASSLAGDEQYF
TRBJ1-2 | TRBD1 | TRBV5-1 | CASSLAAGGDYGYTF
TRBJ2-2 | NA | TRBV19 | CASSGGSIRTGELFF
NA | TRBD1 | TRBV5-4 | CASSSGQFYEQYF
TRBJ1-2 | TRBD1 | TRBV2 | CASSKSGQGGSYTF
TRBJ1-4 | TRBD1 | TRBV7-6 | CASSLDRGAEKLFF
TRBJ2-6 | TRBD2 | TRBV5-1 | CASSPLAGVGANVLTF
TRBJ2-5 | NA | TRBV5-1 | CASSLLGDPRETQYF
TRBJ2-3 | NA | TRBV9 | CASSVAGGYGTDTQYF
TRBJ1-4 | NA | TRBV4-1 | CASSHLTGGVGATNEKLFF
TRBJ2-1 | NA | TRBV5-1 | CASSLVRGAYNEQFF
TRBJ1-2 | NA | TRBV5-6 | CASSLVFAGTQGYGYTF
TRBJ1-1 | NA | TRBV19 | CASSITRGWTEAFF
TRBJ2-3 | TRBD2 | TRBV13 | CASSLRVGGIGADTQYF
TRBJ2-2 | TRBD2 | TRBV9 | CASTRTSGGGNTGELFF
TRBJ1-5 | TRBD1 | TRBV28 | CASTFRGQGLNQPQHF
TRBJ1-1 | NA | TRBV2 | CASSEAYPRTEAFF
TRBJ1-1 | NA | TRBV7-2 | CASSLDRSGWNTEAFF
TRBJ1-1 | TRBD1 | TRBV29-1 | CSVEGQGANTEAFF
TRBJ1-5 | TRBD1 | TRBV6-5 | CASSSGTGLYQPQHF
TRBJ2-1 | TRBD2 | TRBV18 | CASSRGPSWVRGIHNEQFF
TRBJ1-4 | TRBD1 | TRBV5-1 | CASSIAGGVDEKLFF
TRBJ1-1 | NA | TRBV11-2 | CASSRGGRTEAFF
TRBJ1-5 | NA | TRBV5-1 | CASSFGQDSNQPQHF
TRBJ2-5 | NA | TRBV10-1 | CASSDSTEVQETQYF
TRBJ1-6 | NA | TRBV6-1 | CASSGRTYNSPLHF
TRBJ2-7 | TRBD2 | TRBV4-1 | CASSQVLAGGSTYEQYF